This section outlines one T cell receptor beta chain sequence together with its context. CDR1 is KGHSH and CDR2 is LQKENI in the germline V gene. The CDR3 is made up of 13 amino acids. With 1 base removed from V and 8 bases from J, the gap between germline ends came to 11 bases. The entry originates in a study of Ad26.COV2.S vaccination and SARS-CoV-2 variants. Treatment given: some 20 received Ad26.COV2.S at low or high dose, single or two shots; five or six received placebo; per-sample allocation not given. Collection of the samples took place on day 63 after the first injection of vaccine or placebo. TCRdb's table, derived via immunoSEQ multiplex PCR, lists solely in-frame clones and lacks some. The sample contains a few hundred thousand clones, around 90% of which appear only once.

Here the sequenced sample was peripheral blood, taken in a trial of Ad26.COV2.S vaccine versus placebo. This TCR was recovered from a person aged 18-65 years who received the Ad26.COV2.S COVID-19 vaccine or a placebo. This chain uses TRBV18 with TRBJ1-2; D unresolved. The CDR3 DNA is TGTGCCAGCTCACCACATTTTGATGGCGGCTACACCTTC. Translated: CASSPHFDGGYTF.